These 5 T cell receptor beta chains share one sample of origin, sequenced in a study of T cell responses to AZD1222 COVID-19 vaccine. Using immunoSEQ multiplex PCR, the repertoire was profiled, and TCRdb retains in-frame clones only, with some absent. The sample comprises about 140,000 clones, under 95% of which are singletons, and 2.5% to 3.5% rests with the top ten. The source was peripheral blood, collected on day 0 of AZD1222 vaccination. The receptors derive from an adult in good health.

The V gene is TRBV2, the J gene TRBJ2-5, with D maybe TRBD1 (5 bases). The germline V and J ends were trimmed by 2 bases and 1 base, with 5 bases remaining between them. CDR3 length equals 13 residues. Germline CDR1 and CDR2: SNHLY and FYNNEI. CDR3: CASSEQGQETQYF. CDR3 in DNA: TGTGCCAGCAGTGAACAGGGCCAAGAGACCCAGTACTTC.

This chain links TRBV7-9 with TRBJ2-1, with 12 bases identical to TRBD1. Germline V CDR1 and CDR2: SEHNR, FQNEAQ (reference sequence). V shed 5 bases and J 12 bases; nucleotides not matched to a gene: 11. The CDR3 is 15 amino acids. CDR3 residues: CASSAGTGGFSGQFF. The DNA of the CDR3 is TGTGCCAGCAGCGCCGGGACAGGGGGCTTTTCTGGGCAGTTCTTC.

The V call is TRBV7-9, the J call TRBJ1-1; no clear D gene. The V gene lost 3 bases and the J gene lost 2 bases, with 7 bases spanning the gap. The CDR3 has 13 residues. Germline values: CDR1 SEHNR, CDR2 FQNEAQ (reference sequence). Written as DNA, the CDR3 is TGTGCCAGCAGCTTGTTCACAAACACTGAAGCTTTCTTT. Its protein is CASSLFTNTEAFF.

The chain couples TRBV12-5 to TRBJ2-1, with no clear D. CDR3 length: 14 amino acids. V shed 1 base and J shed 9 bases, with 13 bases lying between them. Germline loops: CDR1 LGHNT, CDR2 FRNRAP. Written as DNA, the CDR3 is TGTGCTAGTGGTTTGGCCCGAGGATCTACTGAGCAGTTCTTC. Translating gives CASGLARGSTEQFF.

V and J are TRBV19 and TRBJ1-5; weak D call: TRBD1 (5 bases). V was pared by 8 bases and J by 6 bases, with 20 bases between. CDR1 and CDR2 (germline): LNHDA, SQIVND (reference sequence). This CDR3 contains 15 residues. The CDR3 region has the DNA TGTGCCAGTGACCCCCAAAGGGGAGCCGGTCAGCCCCAGCATTTT. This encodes CASDPQRGAGQPQHF.